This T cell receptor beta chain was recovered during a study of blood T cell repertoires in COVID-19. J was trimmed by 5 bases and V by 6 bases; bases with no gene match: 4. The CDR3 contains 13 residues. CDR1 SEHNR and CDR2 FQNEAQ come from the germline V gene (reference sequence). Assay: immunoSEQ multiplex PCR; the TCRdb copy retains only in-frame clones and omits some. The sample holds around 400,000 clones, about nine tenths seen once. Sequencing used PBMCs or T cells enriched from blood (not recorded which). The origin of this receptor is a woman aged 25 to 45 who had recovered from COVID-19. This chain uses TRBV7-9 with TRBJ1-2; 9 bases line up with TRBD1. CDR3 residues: CASSFGQGYGYTF. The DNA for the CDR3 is TGTGCCAGCAGTTTCGGACAGGGGTATGGCTACACCTTC.